The 25 T cell receptor beta chains reported below all come from one sample, sequenced in a study of tumor and adjacent non-tumor tissue in lung cancer. A modified ARM-PCR protocol with three rounds of nested PCR amplified TCRbeta. MiXCR, applied by TCRdb to the multiplex PCR reads, yields one record per CDR3 protein. The sample lists about 110,000 distinct CDR3 sequences; about 63% were seen once. The template was RNA from unsorted bulk tissue. This non-tumor lung sample came from over 3 cm beyond the tumor edge. The material sequenced was distant non-tumor lung tissue. These receptors were obtained from a man in his sixties with non-small cell lung cancer.

Of note for this clonotype: A read error may produce the germline difference seen at one junction end. V and J are TRBV4-3 and TRBJ1-4, with D unclear. CDR1 is LGHNA, CDR2 YSLEER, per germline. The CDR3 has 16 residues. In DNA, the CDR3 is TGCGCCAGCAGCCAACGAACCGCTCGGGATGGTGAAAAACTGATTTTT. The encoded protein is CASSQRTARDGEKLIF.

There are many counts of this clonotype. V gene TRBV14 combines with J gene TRBJ1-1, with a weak D call TRBD1 (5 bases). The V gene lost 1 base and the J gene lost 3 bases, with 15 bases spanning the gap. CDR3 length equals 16 residues. The germline gives CDR1 SGHDN, CDR2 FVKESK. The CDR3: CASSQGTISYYTEAFF. Written as DNA, the CDR3 is TGTGCCAGCAGCCAAGGGACAATATCCTACTACACTGAAGCTTTCTTT.

This clonotype appeared a few times. With a much larger clone just one base away, this may be a read error. The chain combines TRBV20-1 with TRBJ1-2; 7 bases line up with TRBD1. The V segment lost 6 bases and the J segment 7 bases; nucleotides outside the gene matches: 14. The CDR3 covers 14 residues. Germline V gives CDR1 DFQATT, CDR2 SNEGSKA (reference sequence). CDR3 in amino acids: CSAPVKGAFSGYTF. In DNA form, the CDR3 reads TGCAGTGCCCCCGTGAAGGGGGCTTTCTCTGGCTACACCTTC.

The rearrangement joins TRBV7-8 to TRBJ1-1; D is perhaps TRBD1 (6 bases). CDR3 length equals 14 residues. CDR1 SGHVS and CDR2 FQNEAQ come from the germline V gene. Trimming cost V 7 bases and J 7 bases, with 19 bases left between them. The CDR3 sequence: CASNPQRGCGEAFF. CDR3 DNA: TGTGCCAGCAACCCCCAGAGGGGGTGTGGTGAAGCTTTCTTT.

This clonotype came up a few times. A much larger clone is a single base away; this may be a read error. The V gene is TRBV12-3 or TRBV12-4, the J gene TRBJ1-1, with D possibly being TRBD1 (5 bases). This CDR3 spans 13 amino acids. The CDR3 sequence is CASSLFQDTEVFF. CDR3 DNA sequence: TGTGCCAGCAGTTTGTTTCAGGACACTGAAGTTTTCTTT.

Details on this clonotype: At one of its ends the junction is not consistent with the germline gene, which may arise from a read error. V usage is TRBV5-4 and J usage is TRBJ1-1, with no clear D. Germline V lookup: CDR1 SGHNT, CDR2 YYREEE (reference sequence). The CDR3 covers 12 residues. As DNA, the CDR3 is TGTGCCAGCAGCTTAGAGAACGCTGAAGCTTTCTTC. Residues: CASSLENAEAFF.

This clonotype was seen a handful of times. An end of the junction differs from the germline gene, which may be a read error. The rearrangement joins TRBV12-3 or TRBV12-4 to TRBJ2-7; TRBD2 matches 14 bases. The CDR3 loop spans 17 amino acids. As DNA, the CDR3 is TGTGCCAGCAGCCTAGGACTAGCGGGGGGAACAGCCTACGGGCAGTACTTC. Residues: CASSLGLAGGTAYGQYF.

Comments on this clonotype: Germline is not matched at one junction end, which may reflect a read error. This chain links TRBV6-1 with TRBJ1-1; 12 nucleotides agree with TRBD1. CDR3 length equals 14 residues. Per the germline V gene, CDR1 is MNHNS and CDR2 is SASEGT. The CDR3 bases are TGTGCCAACAGTAGGGACAGGGGGCTTGCTGAGGCTTTCTTT. Translating gives CANSRDRGLAEAFF.

Concerning this clonotype itself: This sequence may be a read error, since a much larger clone differs from it by one base. The J gene is TRBJ2-2, the V gene TRBV5-1, with 7 bases identical to TRBD2. Germline CDR1 is SGHRS and CDR2 is YFSETQ. This CDR3 has 17 residues. After removal of 4 bases from V and 2 bases from J, the junction contained 11 bases not matched to a gene. CDR3 in DNA: TGCGCCAGCAGCGCCGGTTCCTGGACTAGAAACACCGGGGAGCTGTTTTTT. Protein product: CASSAGSWTRNTGELFF.

As regards this clonotype: A much larger clone differs from this one at a single base, so this may be a read error. This chain joins TRBV6-2 or TRBV6-3 and TRBJ2-1; the match to TRBD2 covers 13 bases. The V gene's germline CDR1 is MNHEY and CDR2 SVGEGT. This CDR3 has 18 residues. The CDR3 protein is CASSYKKGTSGVLNERFF. CDR3 sequence (DNA): TGTGCCAGCAGTTACAAAAAAGGGACTAGCGGGGTCTTGAATGAGCGGTTCTTC.

The chain uses TRBV12-3 or TRBV12-4 and TRBJ2-3; the D gene could be TRBD1 or TRBD2 (6 bases each). This CDR3 has 15 residues. Trimming removed 11 bases from V and 2 bases from J, with 20 bases in between. The CDR3 region is CAHGSRGPPTDTQYF. CDR3 DNA sequence: TGTGCCCACGGTTCACGGGGGCCCCCCACAGATACGCAGTATTTT.

This clonotype was counted ten times or more. The J gene is TRBJ2-2, the V gene TRBV5-4; 9 bases match TRBD2. Germline CDR1 SGHNT, CDR2 YYREEE (reference sequence). The CDR3 consists of 16 residues. V was clipped by 0 bases and J by 1 base; unmatched bases: 1. CDR3 in DNA: TGTGCCAGCAGCTTGGGTAGCGGGGGGAACACCGGGGAGCTGTTTTTT. The encoded protein is CASSLGSGGNTGELFF.

About this clonotype itself: A much larger clone differs by one base, so this may be a read error. The V call is TRBV20-1, the J call TRBJ2-3, with D perhaps TRBD2 (6 bases). The CDR3 totals 16 residues. Between the trimmed V and J ends, which lost 1 base and 4 bases, there was a span of 18 bases. CDR1 DFQATT and CDR2 SNEGSKA come from the germline V gene (reference sequence). The CDR3 sequence: CSARARLARVADTQYF. CDR3 nucleotide sequence: TGCAGTGCTAGAGCGCGGCTAGCGAGAGTGGCAGATACGCAGTATTTT.

This clonotype has a count of ten or more. The chain is built from TRBV29-1 and TRBJ1-1; unclear D gene. This CDR3 is built from 11 residues. V was trimmed by 3 bases and J by 7 bases, leaving 9 bases between them. The germline V gene encodes CDR1 SQVTM and CDR2 ANQGSEA. In DNA, the CDR3 is TGCAGCGTTGACGCGGCTGTTGAAGCTTTCTTT. This translates into CSVDAAVEAFF. Filled out from reference TRBV29-1 and TRBJ1-1, the complete variable domain reads SAVISQKPSRDICQRGTSLTIQCQVDSQVTMMFWYRQQPGQSLTLIATANQGSEATYESGFVIDKFPISRPNLTFSTLTVSNMSPEDSSIYLCSVDAAVEAFFGQGTRLTVV.

As concerns this clonotype: An end of the junction differs from the germline gene, which may be a read error. This rearrangement joins TRBV6-6 to TRBJ1-2, with D tentatively TRBD1 (6 bases). CDR1 MNHNY and CDR2 SVGAGI come from the germline V gene (reference sequence). The CDR3 contains 14 residues. The CDR3 is CASSSGGSAYDYTF. The CDR3, as DNA: TGTGCTAGCAGTTCCGGGGGCAGCGCGTATGACTACACCTTC.

The chain has TRBV5-6 and TRBJ1-1; D gene unclear. Trimming stripped 3 bases from V and 3 bases from J, with 27 bases between. Germline values: CDR1 SGHDT, CDR2 YYEEEE. The CDR3 length is 19 residues. CDR3 loop: CASSSPVARQTPYDTEAFF. CDR3 sequence (DNA): TGTGCCAGCAGCTCACCCGTGGCGAGACAAACACCTTATGACACTGAAGCTTTCTTT.

This clonotype appeared many times. This sequence joins TRBV5-1 and TRBJ2-5, with a weak D call TRBD2 (5 bases). V lost 0 bases, J lost 0 bases, and 12 bases lay in between. Germline V lookup: CDR1 SGHRS, CDR2 YFSETQ. The CDR3 is 16 amino acids. The CDR3: CASSLAEGSYQETQYF. The CDR3 DNA is TGCGCCAGCAGCTTGGCTGAGGGCTCGTACCAAGAGACCCAGTACTTC.

Many counts were recorded for this clonotype. The chain couples TRBV4-1 to TRBJ2-7, with a possible D match to TRBD2 (6 bases). The V end was cut by 0 bases, the J end by 2 bases, with 14 bases between. The germline V gene has CDR1 MGHRA and CDR2 YSYEKL. CDR3 size: 16 residues. CDR3 in amino acids: CASSQERDLRTYEQYF. The CDR3 region has the DNA TGCGCCAGCAGCCAAGAGCGGGACCTACGCACCTACGAGCAGTACTTC.

Of note for this clonotype: At one end, the junction sequence differs from germline, possibly due to a read error. The V and J genes are TRBV11-1 and TRBJ2-3; TRBD2 matches at 8 bases. The germline V gene encodes CDR1 SGHAT and CDR2 FQDESV (reference sequence). The CDR3 consists of 16 residues. The CDR3 protein is CANSIDTAGGTDTHYF. Written as DNA, the CDR3 is TGTGCCAACAGCATAGATACGGCGGGAGGAACAGATACGCATTATTTT.

This chain links TRBV6-1 with TRBJ2-3; D uncertain. The CDR3 totals 13 residues. The ends were cut back, 4 bases at V and 8 bases at J, with 13 bases in the middle. CDR1 and CDR2 from the germline V gene are MNHNS and SASEGT. The CDR3 region has the DNA TGTGCCAGCAGTGTCGTATGCTTAGGTACGCAGTATTTT. Translated, it gives CASSVVCLGTQYF.

This clonotype showed up just once. The genes are TRBV29-1 and TRBJ1-1; D is ambiguous. In germline, CDR1 is SQVTM, CDR2 ANQGSEA. This CDR3 is built from 12 residues. CDR3 sequence (DNA): TGCGGCTCTTCGGTGCCCGCCACTGAAGCTTTCTTT. Amino acid sequence: CGSSVPATEAFF.

This clonotype was recorded many times. The rearrangement links TRBV29-1 to TRBJ1-4; 7 bases agree with TRBD1. Losses at the gene ends were 5 bases for V and 6 bases for J; bases not matched to a gene: 12. CDR1 is SQVTM, CDR2 ANQGSEA, per germline. The CDR3 is 15 residues long. The CDR3 loop reads CSVRPGTASDEKLFF. The CDR3 nucleotides read TGCAGCGTTCGACCCGGGACAGCTTCGGATGAAAAACTGTTTTTT.

Note on this clonotype: A clone one base away is much larger, so this may be a read error. The gene calls are TRBV18 and TRBJ1-3; the D is unclear. Deletions cut 0 bases from V and 0 bases from J, with 15 bases between. Germline CDR1 reads KGHSH; CDR2 reads LQKENI. CDR3 size: 18 residues. The CDR3 DNA is TGTGCCAGCTCACCACCGAATCTTCGGTCCTCCTCTGGAAACACCATATATTTT. Translated, it gives CASSPPNLRSSSGNTIYF.

This clonotype was counted many times. V is TRBV10-3 and J is TRBJ2-3; 7 bases are shared with TRBD2. Germline lookup yields CDR1 ENHRY and CDR2 SYGVKD. CDR3 length equals 16 residues. The V gene end was trimmed by 0 bases and the J gene end by 3 bases; junction bases not matched to a gene: 6. The CDR3 sequence: CAISESKRGETDTQYF. In DNA form, the CDR3 reads TGTGCCATCAGTGAGTCGAAGCGGGGTGAGACAGATACGCAGTATTTT.

This clonotype came up many times. The chain employs TRBV6-5 and TRBJ2-7; perhaps TRBD1 as D (5 bases). Germline CDR1 and CDR2: MNHEY and SVGAGI. Trimming pared 7 bases from V and 3 bases from J, leaving 13 bases between. The CDR3 is made up of 13 amino acids. The chain's CDR3 is CASKSTARYEQYF. CDR3 nucleotides: TGTGCCAGCAAGTCGACAGCCCGCTACGAGCAGTACTTC.